The 32 T cell receptor beta chains below all came from one sample that was sequenced in a study of blood T cell repertoires in COVID-19. Clones were read by immunoSEQ multiplex PCR, and TCRdb kept only the in-frame ones, dropping some. The top ten clones hold under 2% of a sample with 470,000 or so clones, about 85% of them seen once. Material for sequencing was PBMCs or T cells enriched from blood (not recorded which). Receptors were obtained from a woman in her late teens or twenties with acute COVID-19.

The rearrangement joins TRBV28 to TRBJ1-5; possible D gene TRBD1, 5 bases. The CDR3 spans 15 residues. Trimming removed 6 bases from V and 7 bases from J, with 19 bases in between. Germline loops: CDR1 MDHEN, CDR2 SYDVKM. CDR3 sequence: CASRSQHDRGQPQHF. CDR3 DNA: TGTGCCAGCAGGAGCCAACATGACAGAGGACAGCCCCAGCATTTT.

In its sample, this clone was seen a few times. The chain carries TRBV9 and TRBJ1-6; no reliable D call. Germline assignment: CDR1 SGDLS and CDR2 YYNGEE. The CDR3 loop spans 15 amino acids. V was cut by 0 bases and J by 6 bases, with 10 bases left in between. This CDR3 reads CASSVGTHPNSPLHF. In DNA form, the CDR3 reads TGTGCCAGCAGCGTAGGAACTCACCCTAATTCACCCCTCCACTTT.

The genes are TRBV4-1 and TRBJ2-7; 7 nucleotides agree with TRBD1. J gave up 1 base and V 0 bases, and 6 bases lay outside the gene matches. The CDR3 spans 16 residues. Looked up from germline, CDR1 is MGHRA and CDR2 is YSYEKL. In DNA form, the CDR3 reads TGCGCCAGCAGCCAAGAAAAAAGGGGGCGATCCTACGAGCAGTACTTC. Residues: CASSQEKRGRSYEQYF.

This chain uses TRBV27 with TRBJ1-3, with unresolved D. This CDR3 has 15 residues. Germline V lookup: CDR1 MNHEY, CDR2 SMNVEV (reference sequence). Trimming cost V 6 bases and J 0 bases, with 12 bases left between them. The CDR3 is CASRSHIGSGNTIYF. In DNA form, the CDR3 reads TGTGCCAGCAGATCCCACATTGGCTCTGGAAACACCATATATTTT.

This clone occurred once. V and J are TRBV4-3 and TRBJ2-7, with 9 bases that match TRBD1. The CDR3 has 15 amino acids. V was pared by 4 bases and J by 2 bases, with 6 bases of the junction left unmatched. The germline CDR1 and CDR2 sequences are LGHNA and YSLEER. CDR3 DNA sequence: TGCGCCAGCAGCCCCGGGACAGGGAAGGCCTACGAGCAGTACTTC. It is translated as CASSPGTGKAYEQYF.

This clone was counted a few times. The rearrangement uses TRBV19 and TRBJ2-2, with D perhaps TRBD1 (5 bases). The CDR3 totals 17 residues. Germline CDR1 and CDR2: LNHDA and SQIVND (reference sequence). The ends were cut back, 4 bases at V and 0 bases at J, with 15 bases in the middle. CDR3 in DNA: TGTGCCAGTAGTAGGGGCCTCGGCCCCTCGAACACCGGGGAGCTGTTTTTT. Protein sequence: CASSRGLGPSNTGELFF.

This clone occurred a few times. The chain couples TRBV9 to TRBJ1-1; 8 nucleotides align to TRBD1. The CDR3 has 13 amino acids. In germline, CDR1 is SGDLS, CDR2 YYNGEE. Germline trimming cut 4 bases from V and 6 bases from J; bases unmatched to any gene: 5. DNA for the CDR3: TGTGCCAGCAGCCTACAGGGGGTGCCTGAAGCTTTCTTT. Encoded protein: CASSLQGVPEAFF.

The V and J genes are TRBV19 and TRBJ2-3; TRBD2 is a possible D gene (5 bases). The CDR3 covers 13 residues. Per the germline V gene, CDR1 is LNHDA and CDR2 is SQIVND (reference sequence). V lost 5 bases, J lost 7 bases, and 13 bases lay in between. Here the CDR3 reads CASSALLDNTQYF. The DNA for the CDR3 is TGTGCCAGTAGTGCCTTACTAGATAATACGCAGTATTTT. Full variable domain (missing parts from reference TRBV19 and TRBJ2-3): DGGITQSPKYLFRKEGQNVTLSCEQNLNHDAMYWYRQDPGQGLRLIYYSQIVNDFQKGDIAEGYSVSREKKESFPLTVTSAQKNPTAFYLCASSALLDNTQYFGPGTRLTVL.

The rearrangement joins TRBV10-1 to TRBJ2-1, with TRBD1 identical over 8 bases. CDR3 length: 13 residues. In germline, CDR1 is WNHNN, CDR2 SYGVQD (reference sequence). The junction had 4 bases not matched to a gene; V was cut back by 3 bases and J by 9 bases. This CDR3 is CASSDRGQGEQFF. The CDR3 coding sequence is TGCGCCAGCAGTGACAGGGGGCAGGGTGAGCAGTTCTTC.

The genes are TRBV21-1 and TRBJ2-7; TRBD1, the table's D call, was not compared with the DNA. TRBV21-1 is reported as a pseudogene. CDR3 size: 13 residues. The CDR3: CASSKGTGGEQYF. The CDR3 DNA reads TGTGCCAGCAGCAAAGGGACAGGGGGCGAGCAGTACTTC.

The V gene is TRBV7-6, the J gene TRBJ2-3; 12 positions agree with TRBD2. The germline V gene has CDR1 SGHVS and CDR2 FNYEAQ. The ends lost 4 bases at V and 4 bases at J; junction bases unmatched: 12. The CDR3 is made up of 18 amino acids. The CDR3 sequence: CASSSSTSGSSASDTQYF. In nucleotides, the CDR3 is TGTGCCAGCAGCTCCTCGACTAGCGGGAGCTCCGCCTCAGATACGCAGTATTTT.

The chain carries TRBV7-9 and TRBJ2-1, with D maybe TRBD1 (5 bases). V was trimmed by 4 bases and J by 4 bases, leaving 11 bases between them. The CDR3 length is 14 residues. Germline V lookup: CDR1 SEHNR, CDR2 FQNEAQ (reference sequence). The CDR3 protein is CASSWGPEYNEQFF. The CDR3 DNA follows: TGTGCCAGCAGCTGGGGCCCGGAGTACAATGAGCAGTTCTTC.

This clone was counted only a few times. V and J are TRBV11-2 and TRBJ2-2; 11 nucleotides match TRBD2. The CDR3 extends over 17 amino acids. V dropped 3 bases and J dropped 5; count of bases not matched to a gene: 8. From germline, CDR1 is SGHAT and CDR2 FQNNGV. CDR3 DNA: TGTGCCAGCAGCTTCCCCTTCTCTAGCGGGAGGACCGGGGAGCTGTTTTTT. Its translation is CASSFPFSSGRTGELFF.

This clone was picked up one time. The gene calls are TRBV15 and TRBJ2-2, with 7 positions matching TRBD2. The germline V gene encodes CDR1 LNHNV and CDR2 YYDKDF (reference sequence). Losses at the gene ends were 0 bases for V and 3 bases for J; bases not matched to a gene: 1. The CDR3 loop spans 15 amino acids. In DNA, the CDR3 is TGTGCCACCAGCAGAGATGCGGGGGACACCGGGGAGCTGTTTTTT. It specifies CATSRDAGDTGELFF.

The chain is built from TRBV20-1 and TRBJ1-5, with no clear D. This CDR3 is 12 amino acids long. V was clipped by 3 bases and J by 5 bases, with 8 bases between them. The germline CDR1 and CDR2 sequences are DFQATT and SNEGSKA (reference sequence). CDR3 loop: CSASSSDQPQHF. Here the CDR3 DNA reads TGCAGTGCTAGTTCCAGTGATCAGCCCCAGCATTTT.

The rearrangement joins TRBV3-1 (or the pseudogene TRBV3-2) to TRBJ2-7; TRBD1 is a possible D gene (5 bases). The CDR3 loop spans 12 amino acids. The V end was cut by 8 bases, the J end by 1 base, with 9 bases between. The germline V gene encodes CDR1 LGHDT and CDR2 YNNKEL (reference sequence). The CDR3 nucleotides read TGTGCCAGCGCTCAGGGTTCCTACGAGCAGTACTTC. This gives the protein CASAQGSYEQYF.

The rearrangement joins TRBV11-3 to TRBJ2-2; possible D gene TRBD1, 5 bases. The V gene's germline CDR1 is SGHNT and CDR2 YENEEA. This CDR3 region has 15 residues. V shed 1 base and J shed 1 base, with 7 bases lying between them. The CDR3 DNA reads as TGTGCCAGCAGCTTAGGGCAGGGGAACACCGGGGAGCTGTTTTTT. Translation gives CASSLGQGNTGELFF.

V is TRBV19 and J is TRBJ1-2; D may be TRBD1 (5 bases). Germline assignment: CDR1 LNHDA and CDR2 SQIVND (reference sequence). V lost 3 bases, J lost 6 bases, and 14 bases lay in between. The CDR3 spans 14 residues. In nucleotides, the CDR3 is TGTGCCAGTAGTATCCCCCGGGGGGAGAATGGCTACACCTTC. Its translation is CASSIPRGENGYTF.

The rearrangement links TRBV5-6 to TRBJ1-5; no definite D call. V lost 1 base and J lost 9, with 14 bases in between. The germline V gene has CDR1 SGHDT and CDR2 YYEEEE. CDR3 size: 14 residues. The CDR3 DNA sequence: TGTGCCAGCAGCTTGCGAGGGTATGGTGCGCCCCAGCATTTT. Its protein product is CASSLRGYGAPQHF.

This clone was detected a few times. V and J are TRBV19 and TRBJ2-7; maybe TRBD2 (5 bases). V lost 5 bases, J lost 4 bases, and 6 bases lay in between. CDR1 is LNHDA, CDR2 SQIVND, per germline (reference sequence). The CDR3 has 11 amino acids. The CDR3 is CASSRGYEQYF. CDR3 nucleotide sequence: TGTGCCAGTAGTCGAGGGTACGAGCAGTACTTC.

The CDR3 DNA follows: TGCGCCAGCAGCTTGGAAAGCGGGGTGGGAGATACGCAGTATTTT. Its translation: CASSLESGVGDTQYF. The chain carries TRBV5-1 and TRBJ2-3; TRBD2 aligns across 7 bases. CDR3 length: 15 residues. J gave up 5 bases and V 0 bases, and 6 bases lay outside the gene matches. In germline, CDR1 is SGHRS, CDR2 YFSETQ.

The rearrangement uses TRBV4-3 and TRBJ1-4; TRBD1 agrees at 8 bases. The CDR3 sequence is 16 residues long. CDR1 is LGHNA, CDR2 YSLEER, per germline. V lost 1 base and J lost 7; bases outside the gene matches: 8. Here the CDR3 reads CASSQGTGGMIEKLFF. CDR3 bases: TGCGCCAGCAGCCAAGGAACAGGGGGAATGATTGAAAAACTGTTTTTT.

The V call is TRBV15, the J call TRBJ1-4; 8 nucleotides line up with TRBD1. The CDR3 sequence is 15 residues long. Per germline, CDR1 LNHNV and CDR2 YYDKDF (reference sequence). Germline trimming cut 4 bases from V and 8 bases from J; bases unmatched to any gene: 9. The CDR3 DNA reads TGTGCCACCAGCACCCGGACAGGGTGGTCGGAAAAACTGTTTTTT. Translation gives CATSTRTGWSEKLFF.

The CDR3 sequence: CASAPRQAGGILAKNIQYF. Here the CDR3 DNA reads TGTGCCAGTGCACCCCGCCAGGCGGGGGGGATTCTAGCCAAAAACATTCAGTACTTC. This chain joins TRBV19 and TRBJ2-4, with 9 bases that match TRBD2. The CDR3 loop spans 19 amino acids. In germline, CDR1 is LNHDA, CDR2 SQIVND (reference sequence). After removal of 8 bases from V and 0 bases from J, the junction contained 17 bases not matched to a gene. Based on the CDR3 plus reference TRBV19 and TRBJ2-4, the full variable domain is DGGITQSPKYLFRKEGQNVTLSCEQNLNHDAMYWYRQDPGQGLRLIYYSQIVNDFQKGDIAEGYSVSREKKESFPLTVTSAQKNPTAFYLCASAPRQAGGILAKNIQYFGAGTRLSVL.

The chain employs TRBV27 and TRBJ1-5; no clear D gene. The CDR3 covers 14 residues. The ends were cut back, 6 bases at V and 5 bases at J, with 14 bases in the middle. The germline V gene encodes CDR1 MNHEY and CDR2 SMNVEV (reference sequence). For the CDR3, the DNA is TGTGCCAGCAGCCCCGCCAGCGAACATCAGCCCCAGCATTTT. Its translation: CASSPASEHQPQHF.

The chain links TRBV9 to TRBJ2-6; a weak D match, TRBD1 (5 bases). The V end lost 0 bases, the J end lost 4 bases, and 8 bases lay between the germline ends. Germline V gene sequence: CDR1 SGDLS, CDR2 YYNGEE. This CDR3 comprises 15 residues. The CDR3 here is CASSVEGEGANVLTF. In DNA form, the CDR3 reads TGTGCCAGCAGCGTAGAAGGGGAAGGGGCCAACGTCCTGACTTTC.

J is TRBJ2-1 and V is TRBV3-1 (or the pseudogene TRBV3-2); 8 nucleotides align to TRBD1. Germline assignment: CDR1 LGHDT and CDR2 YNNKEL (reference sequence). The CDR3 has 15 amino acids. Unmatched junction bases numbered 10, after V lost 6 bases and J lost 6 bases. The CDR3 sequence: CASSLFGTGGNEQFF. The DNA for the CDR3 is TGTGCCAGCAGTCTCTTCGGTACAGGGGGCAATGAGCAGTTCTTC.

The chain has TRBV6-2 or TRBV6-3 and TRBJ1-2; weak D call: TRBD1 (5 bases). This CDR3 spans 13 amino acids. V was pared by 5 bases and J by 2 bases, with 9 bases between. Germline V gene lookup returns CDR1 MNHEY and CDR2 SVGEGT. In DNA, the CDR3 is TGTGCCAGCAGTGGGACTGAGAACTATGGCTACACCTTC. This translates into CASSGTENYGYTF.

For this clone: Germline is not matched at one junction end, which may reflect a read error. The CDR3 DNA reads TGTGCCAGCAGCCCCCGTCGGTTAGCGGGGGCCTACGGGCAGTACTTC. Residues: CASSPRRLAGAYGQYF. This chain joins TRBV7-9 and TRBJ2-7; TRBD2 agrees at 9 bases. Looked up from germline, CDR1 is SEHNR and CDR2 is FQNEAQ (reference sequence). The CDR3 spans 16 residues.

This chain links TRBV2 with TRBJ1-2; maybe TRBD1 (5 bases). This CDR3 has 18 amino acids. CDR1 and CDR2 (germline): SNHLY, FYNNEI. V was cut by 4 bases and J by 0 bases, with 21 bases left in between. The CDR3: CASSGGLGGVQANYGYTF. The CDR3 nucleotides are TGTGCCAGCAGTGGTGGATTGGGGGGAGTCCAAGCTAACTATGGCTACACCTTC. Full variable domain (rest looked up from reference TRBV2 and TRBJ1-2): EPEVTQTPSHQVTQMGQEVILRCVPISNHLYFYWYRQILGQKVEFLVSFYNNEISEKSEIFDDQFSVERPDGSNFTLKIRSTKLEDSAMYFCASSGGLGGVQANYGYTFGSGTRLTVV.

The rearrangement uses TRBV7-9 and TRBJ2-5, with D possibly being TRBD2 (6 bases). Germline V CDR1 and CDR2: SEHNR, FQNEAQ (reference sequence). CDR3 length: 15 amino acids. The V and J ends lost 5 bases and 4 bases respectively, with 17 bases between them. In nucleotides, the CDR3 is TGTGCCAGCAGCCTGATAGAAGCGGGTCTAGAGACCCAGTACTTC. Encoded protein: CASSLIEAGLETQYF.

This clone showed up just once. V and J are TRBV28 and TRBJ1-1; 7 nucleotides align to TRBD1. The CDR3 spans 14 residues. In germline, CDR1 is MDHEN, CDR2 SYDVKM. Trimming took 6 bases from V and 0 from J; bases not matched to a gene: 4. The chain's CDR3 is CASRPGTVNTEAFF. Written as DNA, the CDR3 is TGTGCCAGCAGGCCCGGGACAGTGAACACTGAAGCTTTCTTT.